The TCR beta chain under discussion was sequenced for a study of human T cells and chemical hapten exposure. Study context: The study lasted roughly 26 weeks, and patients were dosed weekly with diphenylcyclopropenone on the scalp throughout.

Germline V gene data show CDR1 as SGHVS and CDR2 as FNYEAQ. The length of the CDR3 is 14 residues. The V gene lost 1 base and the J gene lost 0 bases, with 7 bases spanning the gap. In the source study's methods: Samples had a median of about 95,000 TCRs, ranging roughly 23,224 to 690,600. TCRdb redid the calling of the RACE reads with MiXCR, one entry per CDR3 protein. Here the V and J calls rest on TCRdb's processing, not on the authors' analysis. This table holds 85,000 to 100,000 distinct CDR3 sequences, about a tenth found once. Time point: pre-sensitization, week 0. Treatment in this sample: therapeutic diphenylcyclopropenone sensitization with weekly scalp DPC.

This TCR derives from a woman aged 60 to 75 with alopecia areata. Some clones in this sample may be carry-over from other donors' samples. The specimen was whole blood, collected in connection with sensitization to the hapten diphenylcyclopropenone (DPC). The chain joins TRBV7-6 to TRBJ2-7; no definite D call. CDR3 residues: CASSLVADSYEQYF. The CDR3 coding sequence is TGTGCCAGCAGCTTAGTAGCAGACTCCTACGAGCAGTACTTC.